Listed below are T cell receptor beta chains from one sample, sequenced in a study of T-cell reconstitution after alpha-beta-depleted transplantation in children. TCRdb reprocessed the PCR reads via MiXCR and lists one record per CDR3 protein. The sample includes about 980,000 distinct CDR3 sequences, about 31% of them seen just once. Sequenced here: PBMCs, mostly from graft donor cells, sampled 360 days after TCRalphabeta/CD19-depleted stem cell transplant. Receptor source: a boy under two years old who had a stem cell transplant for SCID, so the T cells may come from the graft donor. Both conserved end residues are part of each CDR3. The D gene is left open where the match is weak. Size is omitted from some rows. Given values are once, few, many or a class for expanded clones.

size | J | V | D | DNA | CDR3
few | TRBJ1-4 | TRBV5-5 | TRBD1 | TGTGCCAGCAGCTGGAGGCCTACAGGGGTCAATGAAAAACTGTTTTTT | CASSWRPTGVNEKLFF
- | TRBJ1-1 | TRBV5-1 | - | TGCGCCAGCAGCTTGGCCGTCACAGCTGAAGCTTTCTTT | CASSLAVTAEAFF
- | TRBJ2-1 | TRBV4-1 | - | TGCGCCAGCAGCCAGATCAGGCAGAGCAACAATGAGCAGTTCTTC | CASSQIRQSNNEQFF
- | TRBJ2-1 | TRBV11-2 | TRBD2 | TGTGCCAGCAGGGATAGCGGGGGCGCCTCATACAATGAGCAGTTCTTC | CASRDSGGASYNEQFF
few | TRBJ1-4 | TRBV5-1 | - | TGCGCCAGCAGCTTGACAGGTCGCAAAAATGAAAAACTGTTTTTT | CASSLTGRKNEKLFF
- | TRBJ2-5 | TRBV4-1 | - | TGCGCCAGCAGCCAAGTTTCTAGCGCACGGGAGGAGACCCAGTACTTC | CASSQVSSAREETQYF
few | TRBJ2-2 | TRBV5-6 | - | TGTGCCAGCAGCTTAGCCCTGGCAGGGGCCATTGGGAAGACCGGGGAGCTGTTTTTT | CASSLALAGAIGKTGELFF
- | TRBJ2-3 | TRBV20-1 | TRBD2 | TGCAGTGCTAGAGGGGGACGTAGCGGGGGGGCCAGGAGCTCAGATACGCAGTATTTT | CSARGGRSGGARSSDTQYF
- | TRBJ1-2 | TRBV16 | TRBD1 | TGTGCCAGCAGCCAATCACGAGGATTGGGGACAGAACTTAACTATGGCTACACCTTC | CASSQSRGLGTELNYGYTF
- | TRBJ2-2 | TRBV6-1 | TRBD1 | TGTGCCAGCACCCCGGGGGACAGGGTATTCGGGGAGCTGTTTTTT | CASTPGDRVFGELFF
few | TRBJ2-3 | TRBV7-9 | - | TGTGCCAGCAGCAACGGGGCGGGCACAGATACGCAGTATTTT | CASSNGAGTDTQYF
- | TRBJ2-1 | TRBV7-6 | - | TGTGCCAGCAGCTTAGGCCAGTCGGTTCTCAATGAGCAGTTCTTC | CASSLGQSVLNEQFF
- | TRBJ1-2 | TRBV29-1 | - | TGCGGATCCCGGGACCAAAACTCGAACTATGGCTACACCTTC | CGSRDQNSNYGYTF
few | TRBJ2-3 | TRBV18 | - | TGTGCCAGCTTGAGGCTACTCTCCACAGATACGCAGTATTTT | CASLRLLSTDTQYF
- | TRBJ2-1 | TRBV12-3/TRBV12-4 | TRBD2 | TGTGCCATCAGCACTAGCGGCCCCTACAATGAGCAGTTCTTC | CAISTSGPYNEQFF
- | TRBJ2-5 | TRBV9 | - | TGTGCCAGCAGCCGGGAACCCGGGGAGACCCAGTACTTC | CASSREPGETQYF
few | TRBJ1-6 | TRBV12-3/TRBV12-4 | - | TGTGCCAGCAGTTTAGGCATCAATTCACCCCTCCACTTT | CASSLGINSPLHF
- | TRBJ1-5 | TRBV21-1 | - | TGTGCCAGCAGCAAGGACAGGGTAAGGCATCAGCCCCAGCATTTT | CASSKDRVRHQPQHF
few | TRBJ1-6 | TRBV12-3/TRBV12-4 | - | TGTGCCAGCAGTTTTGAGGGGGACAAACGTTCACCCCTCCACTTT | CASSFEGDKRSPLHF
- | TRBJ2-7 | TRBV12-3/TRBV12-4 | - | TGTGCCAGCAGTTCCCACTCCCCCTACGAGCAGTACTTC | CASSSHSPYEQYF
- | TRBJ2-2 | TRBV5-1 | - | TGCGCCAGCAGCCGCTTAGACATCACCGGGGAGCTGTTTTTT | CASSRLDITGELFF
- | TRBJ2-7 | TRBV18 | - | TGTGCCAGGAAACAGGAAGCCACCTACGAGCAGTACTTC | CARKQEATYEQYF
- | TRBJ2-7 | TRBV18 | TRBD1 | TGTGCCAGCTCTAAGGGACAGGACACCTACGAGCAGTACTTC | CASSKGQDTYEQYF
- | TRBJ2-1 | TRBV4-2 | - | TGTGCCAGCAGCCAAGTTTCACGAGGGGGGGCCTACAATGAGCAGTTCTTC | CASSQVSRGGAYNEQFF
few | TRBJ2-5 | TRBV7-2 | TRBD2 | TGTGCCAGCAGCTTAGGGTATCTAGCGGGAGAGACCCAGTACTTC | CASSLGYLAGETQYF
few | TRBJ1-2 | TRBV4-1 | TRBD1 | TGCGCCAGCAGCCAAGATCGGGACAGAAGAAACTATGGCTACACCTTC | CASSQDRDRRNYGYTF
few | TRBJ1-4 | TRBV7-9 | - | TGTGCCAGCAGCTTAGAGAGTAATGAAAAACTGTTTTTT | CASSLESNEKLFF
few | TRBJ1-4 | TRBV5-6 | TRBD1 | TGTGCCAGCAGCGACCGGGACAGGGCTAATGAAAAACTGTTTTTT | CASSDRDRANEKLFF
few | TRBJ1-1 | TRBV6-1 | - | TGTGCCAGCACCACGGGGGGTAGGACTGAAGCTTTCTTT | CASTTGGRTEAFF
- | TRBJ2-1 | TRBV6-1 | TRBD2 | TGTGCCAGCAGTGAACGACCCCCGGGACTAGCGGGGTTTATAAGATACAATGAGCAGTTCTTC | CASSERPPGLAGFIRYNEQFF
- | TRBJ2-2 | TRBV30 | - | TGTGCCTTCACGCAGCGTGCCGGGGAGCTGTTTTTT | CAFTQRAGELFF
- | TRBJ1-1 | TRBV29-1 | TRBD1 | TGCAGCGTGCTGACAGGGGGAGGCACTGAAGCTTTCTTT | CSVLTGGGTEAFF
few | TRBJ2-7 | TRBV21-1 | - | TGTGCCAGCAGCAAAGAAGGCCGGGACGGTCTTTACGAGCAGTACTTC | CASSKEGRDGLYEQYF
few | TRBJ1-1 | TRBV15 | TRBD1 | TGTGCCACCAGCGGGGACAGTGCCATGAACACTGAAGCTTTCTTT | CATSGDSAMNTEAFF
- | TRBJ1-5 | TRBV4-2 | TRBD1 | TGTGCCAGCAGCCCCTCGACAGGGGCAAGCAATCAGCCCCAGCATTTT | CASSPSTGASNQPQHF
few | TRBJ2-3 | TRBV10-3 | - | TGTGCCATCACCCCTAGAGGAGGGATAGGCACAGATACGCAGTATTTT | CAITPRGGIGTDTQYF
- | TRBJ2-1 | TRBV6-2/TRBV6-3 | TRBD2 | TGTGCCAGCAGTTCCCCCAATCTAGCGGGTTTAAGTGGGTCCTACAATGAGCAGTTCTTC | CASSSPNLAGLSGSYNEQFF